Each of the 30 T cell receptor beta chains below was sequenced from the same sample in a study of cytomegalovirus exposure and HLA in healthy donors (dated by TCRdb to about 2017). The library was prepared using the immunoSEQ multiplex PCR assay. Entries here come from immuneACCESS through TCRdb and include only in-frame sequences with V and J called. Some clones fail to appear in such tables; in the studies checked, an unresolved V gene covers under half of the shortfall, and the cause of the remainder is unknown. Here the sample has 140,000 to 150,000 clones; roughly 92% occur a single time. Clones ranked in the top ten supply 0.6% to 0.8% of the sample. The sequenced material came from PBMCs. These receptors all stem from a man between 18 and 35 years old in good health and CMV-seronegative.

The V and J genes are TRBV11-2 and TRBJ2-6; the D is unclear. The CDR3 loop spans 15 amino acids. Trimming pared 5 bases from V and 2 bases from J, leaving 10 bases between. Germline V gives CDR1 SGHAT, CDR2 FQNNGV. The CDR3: CASSRRHAGANVLTF. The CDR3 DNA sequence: TGTGCCAGCAGCCGCAGGCACGCTGGGGCCAACGTCCTGACTTTC.

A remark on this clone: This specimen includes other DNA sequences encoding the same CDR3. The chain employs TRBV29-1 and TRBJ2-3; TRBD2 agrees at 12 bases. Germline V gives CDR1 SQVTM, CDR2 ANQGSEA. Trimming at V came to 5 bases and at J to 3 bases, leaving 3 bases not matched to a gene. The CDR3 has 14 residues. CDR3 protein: CSVSGTSGTDTQYF. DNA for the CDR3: TGCAGCGTTTCCGGGACTAGCGGGACAGATACGCAGTATTTT.

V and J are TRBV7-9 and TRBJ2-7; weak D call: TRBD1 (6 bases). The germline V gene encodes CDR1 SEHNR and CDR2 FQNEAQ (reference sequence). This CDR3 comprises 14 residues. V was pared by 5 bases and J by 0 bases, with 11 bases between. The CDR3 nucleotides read TGTGCCAGCAGCCGGACGGACAGCTCCTACGAGCAGTACTTC. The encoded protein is CASSRTDSSYEQYF.

The CDR3 reads CATSGTRQSGTLTDTQYF. CDR3 in DNA: TGTGCCACCAGCGGTACACGACAAAGCGGGACCCTCACAGATACGCAGTATTTT. The genes are TRBV15 and TRBJ2-3; 7 bases line up with TRBD2. V shed 5 bases and J 2 bases; nucleotides not matched to a gene: 16. Per the germline V gene, CDR1 is LNHNV and CDR2 is YYDKDF (reference sequence). The CDR3 has 18 amino acids.

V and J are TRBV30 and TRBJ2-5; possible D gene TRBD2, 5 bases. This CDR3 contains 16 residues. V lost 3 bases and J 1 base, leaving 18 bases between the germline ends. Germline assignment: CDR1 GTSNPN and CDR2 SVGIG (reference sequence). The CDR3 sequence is CAWSEGGVPSQETQYF. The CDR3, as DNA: TGTGCCTGGAGCGAGGGTGGGGTCCCGTCCCAAGAGACCCAGTACTTC.

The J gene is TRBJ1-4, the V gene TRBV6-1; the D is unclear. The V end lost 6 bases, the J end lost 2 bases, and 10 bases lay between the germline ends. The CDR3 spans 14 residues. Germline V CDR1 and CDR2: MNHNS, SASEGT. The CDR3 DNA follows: TGTGCCAGCAGAGCGGGGAGTACTAATGAAAAACTGTTTTTT. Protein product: CASRAGSTNEKLFF.

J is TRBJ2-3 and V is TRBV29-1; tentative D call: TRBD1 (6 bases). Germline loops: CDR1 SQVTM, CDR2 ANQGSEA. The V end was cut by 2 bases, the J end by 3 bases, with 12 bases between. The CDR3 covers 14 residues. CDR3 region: CSVEKSGATDTQYF. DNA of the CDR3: TGCAGCGTTGAAAAGTCAGGGGCTACAGATACGCAGTATTTT.

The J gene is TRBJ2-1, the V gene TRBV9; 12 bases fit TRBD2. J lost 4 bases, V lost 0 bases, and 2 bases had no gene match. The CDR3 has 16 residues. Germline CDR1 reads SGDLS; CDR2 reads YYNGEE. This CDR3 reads CASSVGTSGAYNEQFF. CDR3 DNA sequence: TGTGCCAGCAGCGTAGGGACTAGCGGGGCTTACAATGAGCAGTTCTTC. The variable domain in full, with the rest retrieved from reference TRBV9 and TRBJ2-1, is DSGVTQTPKHLITATGQRVTLRCSPRSGDLSVYWYQQSLDQGLQFLIQYYNGEERAKGNILERFSAQQFPDLHSELNLSSLELGDSALYFCASSVGTSGAYNEQFFGPGTRLTVL.

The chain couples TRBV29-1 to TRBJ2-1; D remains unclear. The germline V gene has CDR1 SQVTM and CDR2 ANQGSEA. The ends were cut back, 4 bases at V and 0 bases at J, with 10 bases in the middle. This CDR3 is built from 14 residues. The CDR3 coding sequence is TGCAGCGTTGTTCTTCCCAGCTCCTACAATGAGCAGTTCTTC. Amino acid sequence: CSVVLPSSYNEQFF.

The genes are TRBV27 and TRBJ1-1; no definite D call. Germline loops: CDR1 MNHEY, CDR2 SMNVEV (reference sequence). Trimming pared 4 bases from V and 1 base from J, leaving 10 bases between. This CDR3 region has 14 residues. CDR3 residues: CASSSRGGNTEAFF. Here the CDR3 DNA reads TGTGCCAGCAGTTCCAGAGGTGGGAACACTGAAGCTTTCTTT.

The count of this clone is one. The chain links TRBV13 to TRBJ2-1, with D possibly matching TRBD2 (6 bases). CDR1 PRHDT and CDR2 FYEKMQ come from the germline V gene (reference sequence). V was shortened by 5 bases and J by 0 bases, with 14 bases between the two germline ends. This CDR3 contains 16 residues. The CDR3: CASSGSGGGSYNEQFF. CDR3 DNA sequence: TGTGCCAGCAGCGGGAGTGGGGGAGGCTCCTACAATGAGCAGTTCTTC.

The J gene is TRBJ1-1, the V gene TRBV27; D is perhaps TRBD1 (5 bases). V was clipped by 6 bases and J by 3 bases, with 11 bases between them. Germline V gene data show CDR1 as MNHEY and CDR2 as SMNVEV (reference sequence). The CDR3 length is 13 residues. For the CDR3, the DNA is TGTGCCAGCAGCAAGGACATAGACACTGAAGCTTTCTTT. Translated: CASSKDIDTEAFF.

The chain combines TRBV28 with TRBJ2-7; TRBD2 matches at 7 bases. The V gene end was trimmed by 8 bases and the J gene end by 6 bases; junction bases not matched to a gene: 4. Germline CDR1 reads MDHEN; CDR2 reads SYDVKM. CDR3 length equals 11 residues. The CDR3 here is CASGERGEQYV. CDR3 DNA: TGTGCCAGCGGCGAGCGGGGCGAGCAGTACGTC.

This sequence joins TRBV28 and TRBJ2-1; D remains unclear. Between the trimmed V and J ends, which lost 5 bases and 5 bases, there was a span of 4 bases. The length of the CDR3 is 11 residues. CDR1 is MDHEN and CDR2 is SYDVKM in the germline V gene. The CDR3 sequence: CASSPNNEQFF. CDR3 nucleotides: TGTGCCAGCAGTCCAAACAATGAGCAGTTCTTC.

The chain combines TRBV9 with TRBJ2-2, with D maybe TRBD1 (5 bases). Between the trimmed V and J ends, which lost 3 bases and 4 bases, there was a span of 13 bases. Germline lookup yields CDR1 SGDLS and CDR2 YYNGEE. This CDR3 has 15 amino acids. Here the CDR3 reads CASSEQGLGTGELFF. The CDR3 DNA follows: TGTGCCAGCAGCGAGCAGGGATTGGGCACCGGGGAGCTGTTTTTT. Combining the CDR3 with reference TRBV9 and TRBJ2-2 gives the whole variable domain DSGVTQTPKHLITATGQRVTLRCSPRSGDLSVYWYQQSLDQGLQFLIQYYNGEERAKGNILERFSAQQFPDLHSELNLSSLELGDSALYFCASSEQGLGTGELFFGEGSRLTVL.

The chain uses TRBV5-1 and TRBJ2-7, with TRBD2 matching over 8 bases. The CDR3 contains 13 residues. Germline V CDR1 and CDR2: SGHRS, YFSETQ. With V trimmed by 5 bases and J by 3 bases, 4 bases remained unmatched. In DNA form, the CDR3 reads TGCGCCAGCAGTACGGGGGGGAGCTACGAGCAGTACTTC. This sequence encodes CASSTGGSYEQYF. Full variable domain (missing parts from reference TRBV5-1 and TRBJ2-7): KAGVTQTPRYLIKTRGQQVTLSCSPISGHRSVSWYQQTPGQGLQFLFEYFSETQRNKGNFPGRFSGRQFSNSRSEMNVSTLELGDSALYLCASSTGGSYEQYFGPGTRLTVT.

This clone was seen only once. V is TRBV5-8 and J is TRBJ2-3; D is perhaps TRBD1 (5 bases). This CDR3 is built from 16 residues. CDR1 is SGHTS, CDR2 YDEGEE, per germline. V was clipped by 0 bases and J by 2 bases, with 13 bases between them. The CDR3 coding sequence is TGTGCCAGCAGCTTGGTGCAGGGTTCGGTCACAGATACGCAGTATTTT. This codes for CASSLVQGSVTDTQYF. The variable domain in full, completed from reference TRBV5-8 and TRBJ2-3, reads EAGVTQSPTHLIKTRGQQATLRCSPISGHTSVYWYQQALGLGLQFLLWYDEGEERNRGNFPPRFSGRQFPNYSSELNVNALELEDSALYLCASSLVQGSVTDTQYFGPGTRLTVL.

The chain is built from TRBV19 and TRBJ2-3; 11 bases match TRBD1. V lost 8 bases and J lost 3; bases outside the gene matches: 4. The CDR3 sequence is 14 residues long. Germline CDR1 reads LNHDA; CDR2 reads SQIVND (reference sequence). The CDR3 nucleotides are TGTGCCAGTCGGACAGGGGGCCGGACAGATACGCAGTATTTT. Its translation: CASRTGGRTDTQYF.

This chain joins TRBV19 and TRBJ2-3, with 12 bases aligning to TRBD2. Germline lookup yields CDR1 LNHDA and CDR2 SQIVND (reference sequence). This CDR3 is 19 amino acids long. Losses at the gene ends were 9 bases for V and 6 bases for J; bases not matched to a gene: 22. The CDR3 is CASYPSGLAGNGRSDTQYF. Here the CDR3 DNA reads TGTGCCAGCTATCCAAGCGGACTAGCGGGAAATGGAAGGTCGGATACGCAGTATTTT.

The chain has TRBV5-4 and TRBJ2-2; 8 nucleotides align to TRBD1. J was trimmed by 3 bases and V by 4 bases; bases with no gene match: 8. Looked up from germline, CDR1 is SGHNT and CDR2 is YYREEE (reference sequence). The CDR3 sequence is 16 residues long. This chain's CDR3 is CASSPRQGSHTGELFF. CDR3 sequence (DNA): TGTGCCAGCAGCCCCCGACAGGGGTCCCACACCGGGGAGCTGTTTTTT. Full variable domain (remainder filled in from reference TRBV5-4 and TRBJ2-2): ETGVTQSPTHLIKTRGQQVTLRCSSQSGHNTVSWYQQALGQGPQFIFQYYREEENGRGNFPPRFSGLQFPNYSSELNVNALELDDSALYLCASSPRQGSHTGELFFGEGSRLTVL.

In nucleotides, the CDR3 is TGTGCCAGCAGTTACGGGCGGGAGGGCCAAGAGACCCAGTACTTC. It codes for CASSYGREGQETQYF. J is TRBJ2-5 and V is TRBV6-5, with 9 bases that match TRBD2. The CDR3 has 15 amino acids. After removal of 2 bases from V and 1 base from J, the junction contained 2 bases not matched to a gene. Germline V CDR1 and CDR2: MNHEY, SVGAGI.

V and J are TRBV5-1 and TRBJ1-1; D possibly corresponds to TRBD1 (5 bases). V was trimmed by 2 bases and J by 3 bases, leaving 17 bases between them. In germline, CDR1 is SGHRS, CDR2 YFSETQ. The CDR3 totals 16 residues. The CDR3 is CASSLGQGRWDTEAFF. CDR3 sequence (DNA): TGCGCCAGCAGCTTAGGCCAGGGCCGTTGGGACACTGAAGCTTTCTTT.

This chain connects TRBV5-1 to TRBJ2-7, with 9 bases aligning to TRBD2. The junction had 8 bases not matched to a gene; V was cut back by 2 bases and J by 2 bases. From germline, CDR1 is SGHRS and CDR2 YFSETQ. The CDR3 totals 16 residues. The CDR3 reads CASSFFLAGNPYEQYF. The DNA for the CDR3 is TGCGCCAGCAGCTTTTTCCTAGCGGGGAACCCCTACGAGCAGTACTTC.

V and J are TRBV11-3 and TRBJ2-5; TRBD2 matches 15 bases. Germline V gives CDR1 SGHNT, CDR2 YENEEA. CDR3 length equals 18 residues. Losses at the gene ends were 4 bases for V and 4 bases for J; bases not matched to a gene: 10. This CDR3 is CASSSGLAGGPRVETQYF. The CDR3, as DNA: TGTGCCAGCAGCTCAGGACTAGCGGGAGGGCCGCGGGTAGAGACCCAGTACTTC.

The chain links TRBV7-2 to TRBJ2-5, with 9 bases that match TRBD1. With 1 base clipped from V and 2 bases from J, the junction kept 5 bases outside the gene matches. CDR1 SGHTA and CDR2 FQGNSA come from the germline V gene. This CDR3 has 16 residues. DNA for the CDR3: TGTGCCAGCAGCTTAGGGGGGACAGGGATACAAGAGACCCAGTACTTC. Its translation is CASSLGGTGIQETQYF.

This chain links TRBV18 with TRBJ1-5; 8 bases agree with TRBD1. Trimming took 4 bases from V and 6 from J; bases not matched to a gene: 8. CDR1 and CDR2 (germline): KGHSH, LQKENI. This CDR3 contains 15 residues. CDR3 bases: TGTGCCAGCTCACAGTCACAGGGGGGGGGTCAGCCCCAGCATTTT. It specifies CASSQSQGGGQPQHF.

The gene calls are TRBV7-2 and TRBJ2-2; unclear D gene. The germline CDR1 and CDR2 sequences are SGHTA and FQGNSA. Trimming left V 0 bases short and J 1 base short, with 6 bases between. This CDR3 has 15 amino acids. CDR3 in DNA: TGTGCCAGCAGCTTAGCAAGCCTGAACACCGGGGAGCTGTTTTTT. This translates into CASSLASLNTGELFF.

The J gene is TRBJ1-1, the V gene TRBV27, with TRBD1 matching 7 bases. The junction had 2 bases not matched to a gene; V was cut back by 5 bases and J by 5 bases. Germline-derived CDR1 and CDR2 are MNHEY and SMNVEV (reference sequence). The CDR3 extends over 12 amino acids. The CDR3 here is CASSLTGTEAFF. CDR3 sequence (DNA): TGTGCCAGCAGTCTGACAGGGACTGAAGCTTTCTTT.

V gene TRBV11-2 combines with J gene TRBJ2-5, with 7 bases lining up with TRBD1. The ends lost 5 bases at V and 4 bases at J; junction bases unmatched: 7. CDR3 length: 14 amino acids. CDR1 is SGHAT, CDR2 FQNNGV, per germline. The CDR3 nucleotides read TGTGCCAGCAGCCCACAGACAGGGAGAGAGACCCAGTACTTC. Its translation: CASSPQTGRETQYF.

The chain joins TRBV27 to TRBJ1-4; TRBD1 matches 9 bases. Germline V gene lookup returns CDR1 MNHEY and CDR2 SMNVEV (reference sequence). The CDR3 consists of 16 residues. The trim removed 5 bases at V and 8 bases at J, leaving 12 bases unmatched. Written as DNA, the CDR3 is TGTGCCAGCAGTGGCAACCCGGGACAGGGTGTCGAAAAACTGTTTTTT. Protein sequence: CASSGNPGQGVEKLFF.